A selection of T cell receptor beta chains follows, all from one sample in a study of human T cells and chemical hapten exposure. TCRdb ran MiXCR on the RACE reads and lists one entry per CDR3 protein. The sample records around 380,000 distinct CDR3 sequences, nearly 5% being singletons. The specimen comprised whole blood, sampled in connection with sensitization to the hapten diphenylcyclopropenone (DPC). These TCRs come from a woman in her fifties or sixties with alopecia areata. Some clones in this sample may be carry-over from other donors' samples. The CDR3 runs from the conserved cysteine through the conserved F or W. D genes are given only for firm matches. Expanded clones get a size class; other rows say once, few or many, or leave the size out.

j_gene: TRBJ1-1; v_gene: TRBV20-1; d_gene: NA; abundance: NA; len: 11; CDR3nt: TGCAGTGCCCACCTAGTTCCTGAAGCTTTCTTT; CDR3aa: CSAHLVPEAFF
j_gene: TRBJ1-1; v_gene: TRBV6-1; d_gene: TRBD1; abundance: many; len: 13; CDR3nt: TGTGCCAGCAGTGAATGGACAGGGTCTGAAGCTTTCTTT; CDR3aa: CASSEWTGSEAFF
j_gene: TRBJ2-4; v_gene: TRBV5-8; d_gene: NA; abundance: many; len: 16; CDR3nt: TGTGCCAGCAGCCCGGGACGACTATTAGCCAAAAACATTCAGTACTTC; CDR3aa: CASSPGRLLAKNIQYF
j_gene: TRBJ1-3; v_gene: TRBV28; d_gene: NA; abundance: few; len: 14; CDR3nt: TGTGCCAGCACCGGAGGCGGGTTGGAAAAGACCATATATTTT; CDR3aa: CASTGGGLEKTIYF
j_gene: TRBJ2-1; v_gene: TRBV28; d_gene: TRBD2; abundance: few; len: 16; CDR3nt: TGTGCCAGCAGTTTTAGCGGGAGACTAATCTACAATGAGCAGTTCTTC; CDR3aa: CASSFSGRLIYNEQFF
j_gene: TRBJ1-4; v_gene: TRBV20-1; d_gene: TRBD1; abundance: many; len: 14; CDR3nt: TGCAGTGCTGTGGACAGGGAAGGAAGGGAAAAACTGTTTTTT; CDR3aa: CSAVDREGREKLFF
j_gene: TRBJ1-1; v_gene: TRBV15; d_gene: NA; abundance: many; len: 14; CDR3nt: TGTGCCACCAGCAGAGAACTTTCGAACACTGAAGCTTTCTTT; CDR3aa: CATSRELSNTEAFF
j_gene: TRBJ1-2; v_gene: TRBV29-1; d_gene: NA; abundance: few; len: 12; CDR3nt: TGCAGCGTTGAAGTCGGGGCACCTGGCTACACCTTC; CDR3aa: CSVEVGAPGYTF
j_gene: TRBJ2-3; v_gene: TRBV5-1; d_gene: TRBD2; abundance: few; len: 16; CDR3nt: TGCGCCAGCAGCTTGGAAGCTAGCGGGGGGACAGATACGCAGTATTTT; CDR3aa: CASSLEASGGTDTQYF
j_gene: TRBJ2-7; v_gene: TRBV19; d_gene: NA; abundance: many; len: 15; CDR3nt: TGTGCCAGCACCTCGGGGGCGGGGCCAGGGTACGAGCAGTACTTC; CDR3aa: CASTSGAGPGYEQYF
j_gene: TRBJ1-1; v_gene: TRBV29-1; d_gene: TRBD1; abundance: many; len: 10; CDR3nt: TGCGTGACAGGGATCACTGAAGCTTTCTTT; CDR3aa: CVTGITEAFF
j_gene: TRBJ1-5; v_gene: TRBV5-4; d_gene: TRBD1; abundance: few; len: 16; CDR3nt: TGTGCCAGCAGATTACCGGGACAGGGGATCAATCAGCCCCAGCATTTT; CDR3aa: CASRLPGQGINQPQHF
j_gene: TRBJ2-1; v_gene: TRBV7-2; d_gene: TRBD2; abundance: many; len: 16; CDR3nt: TGTGCCAGCAGCTTAGCAACAGCGGGGGTAAGAAATGAGCAGTTCTTC; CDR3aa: CASSLATAGVRNEQFF
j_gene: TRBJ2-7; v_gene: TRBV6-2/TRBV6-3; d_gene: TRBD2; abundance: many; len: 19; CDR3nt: TGTGCCAGCTACTCCCACCGAGGGCTAGCGGGAGGAGCGTCCTACGAGCAGTACTTC; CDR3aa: CASYSHRGLAGGASYEQYF
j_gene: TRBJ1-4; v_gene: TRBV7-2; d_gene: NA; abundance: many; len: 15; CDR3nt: TGTGCCAGCAGCTTAGGCAGGTCAACTAATGAAAAACTGTTTTTT; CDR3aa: CASSLGRSTNEKLFF
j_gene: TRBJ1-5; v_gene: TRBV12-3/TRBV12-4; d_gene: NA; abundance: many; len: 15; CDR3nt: TGTGCCAGCAGTACCCTTCCGACGGCAAATCAGCCCCAGCATTTT; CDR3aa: CASSTLPTANQPQHF
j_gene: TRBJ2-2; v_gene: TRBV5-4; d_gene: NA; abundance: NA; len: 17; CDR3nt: TGTGCCAGCAGCCCTATAGCCCCGGGCAGGAACACCGGGGAGCTGTTTTTT; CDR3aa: CASSPIAPGRNTGELFF
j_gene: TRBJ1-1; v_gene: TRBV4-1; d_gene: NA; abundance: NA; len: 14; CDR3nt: TGCGCCAGCAGCCAAGCGATGCACCTCACTGAAGCTTTCTTT; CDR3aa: CASSQAMHLTEAFF
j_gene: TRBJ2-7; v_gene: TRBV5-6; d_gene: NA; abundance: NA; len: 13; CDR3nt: TGTGCCAGCAGCTTGGAGGCCAGCCGAGAGCAGTACTTC; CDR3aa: CASSLEASREQYF
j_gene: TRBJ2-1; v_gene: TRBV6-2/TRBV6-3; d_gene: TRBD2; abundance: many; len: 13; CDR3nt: TGTGCCAGCAGTTATCTAGCGGGAGCCGAGCAGTTCTTC; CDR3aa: CASSYLAGAEQFF
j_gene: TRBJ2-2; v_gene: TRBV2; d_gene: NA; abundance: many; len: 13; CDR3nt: TGTGCCAGCAGTGAAGGGAACACCGGGGAGCTGTTTTTT; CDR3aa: CASSEGNTGELFF
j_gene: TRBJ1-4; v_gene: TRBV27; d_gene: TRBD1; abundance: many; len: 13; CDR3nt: TGTGCCAGCAGAAGGACAGGGGATGAAAAACTGTTTTTT; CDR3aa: CASRRTGDEKLFF
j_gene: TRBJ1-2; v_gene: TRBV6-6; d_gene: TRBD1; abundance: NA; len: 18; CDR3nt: TGTGCCAGCAGTTACTCGAGACCCGGACAGGGGTCTAACTATGGCTACACCTTC; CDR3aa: CASSYSRPGQGSNYGYTF
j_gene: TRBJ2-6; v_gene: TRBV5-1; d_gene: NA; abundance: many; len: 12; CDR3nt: TGCGCCAGCAGGGGAGATGCCAACGTCCTGACTTTC; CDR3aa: CASRGDANVLTF
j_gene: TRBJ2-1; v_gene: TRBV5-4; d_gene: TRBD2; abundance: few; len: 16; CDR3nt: TGTGCCAGCAGCCTTGACGGTGGGAGGGCCGTCGATGAGCAGTTCTTC; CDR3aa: CASSLDGGRAVDEQFF
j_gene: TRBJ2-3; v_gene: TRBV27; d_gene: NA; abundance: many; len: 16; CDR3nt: TGTGCCAGCACTCTGACGGCGGGGTCTGGCACAGATACGCAGTATTTT; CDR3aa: CASTLTAGSGTDTQYF
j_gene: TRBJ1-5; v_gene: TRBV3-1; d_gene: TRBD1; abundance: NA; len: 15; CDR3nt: TGTGCCAGCAGCCACGGAACAGGGGAAGATCAGCCCCAGCATTTT; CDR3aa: CASSHGTGEDQPQHF
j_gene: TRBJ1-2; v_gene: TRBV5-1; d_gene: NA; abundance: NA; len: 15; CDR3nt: TGCGCCAGCAGCTCGTCCAGGGATCCCCACTATGGCTACACCTTC; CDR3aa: CASSSSRDPHYGYTF
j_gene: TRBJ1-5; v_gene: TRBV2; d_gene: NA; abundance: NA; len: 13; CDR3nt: TGTGCCAGCAGTGAGCAAACAGGGCAGCCCCAGCATTTT; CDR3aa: CASSEQTGQPQHF
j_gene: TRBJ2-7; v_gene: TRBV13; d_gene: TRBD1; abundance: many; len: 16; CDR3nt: TGTGCCAGCAGCTTAGGCCAAGGGACAGGGGAATACGAGCAGTACTTC; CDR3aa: CASSLGQGTGEYEQYF
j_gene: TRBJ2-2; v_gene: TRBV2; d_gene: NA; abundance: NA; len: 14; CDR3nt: TGTGCCGGCACCGGGCCTTCCAACACCGGGGAGCTGTTTTTT; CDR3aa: CAGTGPSNTGELFF
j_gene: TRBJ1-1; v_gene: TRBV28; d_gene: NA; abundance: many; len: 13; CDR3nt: TGTGCCAGCAGTTTTAGGGGCAACACTGAAGCTTTCTTT; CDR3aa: CASSFRGNTEAFF
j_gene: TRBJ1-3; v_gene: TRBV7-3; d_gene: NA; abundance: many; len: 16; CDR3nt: TGTGCCAGCAGCTCCTCCGCGGGTTTAATCGGAAACACCATATATTTT; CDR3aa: CASSSSAGLIGNTIYF
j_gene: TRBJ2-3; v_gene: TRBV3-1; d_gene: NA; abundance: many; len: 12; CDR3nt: TGCGCCAGCAGCCAAGCAACAGATACGCAGTATTTT; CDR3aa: CASSQATDTQYF
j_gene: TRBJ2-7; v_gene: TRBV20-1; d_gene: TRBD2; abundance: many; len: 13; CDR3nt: TGCAGTGCTAGGACCCAGCGGGACTACGAGCAGTACTTC; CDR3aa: CSARTQRDYEQYF
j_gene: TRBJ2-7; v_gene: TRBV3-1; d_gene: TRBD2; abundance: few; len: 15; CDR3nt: TGTGCCAGCAGCCAGGGACTAAACGCAGCCTACGAGCAGTACTTC; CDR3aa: CASSQGLNAAYEQYF
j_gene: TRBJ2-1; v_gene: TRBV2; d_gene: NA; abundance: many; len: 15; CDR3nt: TGTGCCATCTTAAAGACGGGGGAGTCCTACAATGAGCAGTTCTTC; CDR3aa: CAILKTGESYNEQFF
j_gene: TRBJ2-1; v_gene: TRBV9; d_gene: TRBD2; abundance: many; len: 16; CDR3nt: TGTGCCAGCAGCGCTTCTAGCGGAAGCTCCTACAATGAGCAGTTCTTC; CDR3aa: CASSASSGSSYNEQFF
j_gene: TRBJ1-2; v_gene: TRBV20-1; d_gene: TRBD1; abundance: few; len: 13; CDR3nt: TGCAGTGCTAGGCAGGGGGCGGACGGTGGCTACACCTTC; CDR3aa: CSARQGADGGYTF
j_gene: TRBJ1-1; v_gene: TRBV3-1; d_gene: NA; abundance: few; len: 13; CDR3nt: TGTGCCAGCAGCCAAGTTTTGGCAGGGGAAGCTTTCTTT; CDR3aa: CASSQVLAGEAFF
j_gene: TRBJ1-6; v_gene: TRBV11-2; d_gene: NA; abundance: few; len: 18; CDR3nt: TGTGCCAGCAGCCTATACCGGGACTATTCTTCCCATAATTCACCCCTCCACTTT; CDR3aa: CASSLYRDYSSHNSPLHF
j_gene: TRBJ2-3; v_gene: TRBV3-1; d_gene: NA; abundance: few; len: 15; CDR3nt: TGTGCCAGCAGCCACCCTGGGGGGCTCAACGATACGCAGTATTTT; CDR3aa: CASSHPGGLNDTQYF
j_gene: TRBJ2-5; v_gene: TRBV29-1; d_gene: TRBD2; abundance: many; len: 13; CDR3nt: TGCAGCGTTGGGGGGGGACGTGGAGAGACCCAGTACTTC; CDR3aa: CSVGGGRGETQYF
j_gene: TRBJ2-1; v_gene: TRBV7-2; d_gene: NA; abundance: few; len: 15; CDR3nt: TGTGCCAGCAGCTCCCGTCCCGGGCGCCGATATGAGCAGTTCTTC; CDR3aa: CASSSRPGRRYEQFF
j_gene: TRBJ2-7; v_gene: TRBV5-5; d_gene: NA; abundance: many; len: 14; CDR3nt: TGTGCCAGCAGCTTGTCTCAGGGGTTATACGAGCAGTACTTC; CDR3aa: CASSLSQGLYEQYF
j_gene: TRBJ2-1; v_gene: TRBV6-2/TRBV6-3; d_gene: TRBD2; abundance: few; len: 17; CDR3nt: TGTGCCAGCAGTTACTCGGGACTAGCGGGAGGTTCAAATGAGCAGTTCTTC; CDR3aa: CASSYSGLAGGSNEQFF
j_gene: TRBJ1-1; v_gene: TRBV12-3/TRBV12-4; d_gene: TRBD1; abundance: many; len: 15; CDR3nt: TGTGCCAGCAGCCCGACAGGGGGGGAGAACACTGAAGCTTTCTTT; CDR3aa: CASSPTGGENTEAFF
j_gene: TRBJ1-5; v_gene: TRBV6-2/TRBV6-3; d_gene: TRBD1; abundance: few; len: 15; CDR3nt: TGTGCCAGCAGTTCCGGTGGACAGGGGAGTCAGCCCCAGCATTTT; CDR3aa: CASSSGGQGSQPQHF